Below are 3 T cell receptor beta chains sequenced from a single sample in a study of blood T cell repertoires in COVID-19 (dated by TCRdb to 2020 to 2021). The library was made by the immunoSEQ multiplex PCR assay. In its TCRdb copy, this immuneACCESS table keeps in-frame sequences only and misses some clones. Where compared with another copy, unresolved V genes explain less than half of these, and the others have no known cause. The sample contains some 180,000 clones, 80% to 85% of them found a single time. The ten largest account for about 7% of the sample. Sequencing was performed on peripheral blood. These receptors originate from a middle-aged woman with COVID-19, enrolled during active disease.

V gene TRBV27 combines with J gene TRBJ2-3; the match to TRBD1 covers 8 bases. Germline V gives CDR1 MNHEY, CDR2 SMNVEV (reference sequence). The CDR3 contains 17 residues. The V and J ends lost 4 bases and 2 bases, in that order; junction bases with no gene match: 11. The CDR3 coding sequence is TGTGCCAGCAGTTCAAACCGGGACAGGATTTTCACAGATACGCAGTATTTT. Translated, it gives CASSSNRDRIFTDTQYF.

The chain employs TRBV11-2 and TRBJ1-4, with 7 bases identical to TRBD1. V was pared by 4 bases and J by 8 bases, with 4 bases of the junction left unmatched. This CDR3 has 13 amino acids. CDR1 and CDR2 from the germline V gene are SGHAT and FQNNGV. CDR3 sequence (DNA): TGTGCCAGCAGCTCAGGGGGGCCGGAAAAACTGTTTTTT. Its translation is CASSSGGPEKLFF.

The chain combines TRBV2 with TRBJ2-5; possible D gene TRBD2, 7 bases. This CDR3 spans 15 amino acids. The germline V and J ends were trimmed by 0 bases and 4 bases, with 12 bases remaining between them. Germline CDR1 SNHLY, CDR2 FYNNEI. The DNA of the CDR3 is TGTGCCAGCAGTGAAGCTTCGGGGGGCCGAGAGACCCAGTACTTC. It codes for CASSEASGGRETQYF.